The rows below give T cell receptor beta chains drawn from one sample of a study of brain T cells in children with intractable seizures. The method was immunoSEQ multiplex PCR; TCRdb's version includes in-frame clones alone and lacks a portion of them. The table lists hundreds of thousands of clones, over 90% of them singletons. The sequences come from peripheral blood, collected approximately 5 months after surgery. The receptors were gathered from a boy in the first two years of life with tuberous sclerosis and intractable seizures. CDR3s include the opening cysteine and the closing phenylalanine or tryptophan. A D gene is named only where the DNA matches it firmly. Size tells how often a clone was seen (once, few, many) or the class of an expanded clone, and some rows leave it out.

CDR3 DNA: TGCGCCAGCAGATCGACGGGGCAGGGGAGAAACTATGGCTACACCTTC
CDR3 protein: CASRSTGQGRNYGYTF
V gene: TRBV5-1
D gene: NA
clone size: NA
CDR3 length: 16
J gene: TRBJ1-2

CDR3 DNA: TGTGCCAGCAGTTCCCTAGGGCCGCGGTTCTTC
CDR3 protein: CASSSLGPRFF
V gene: TRBV12-3/TRBV12-4
D gene: NA
clone size: NA
CDR3 length: 11
J gene: TRBJ2-1

CDR3 DNA: TGCAGTGCTAGTCTCAGACGGGGGATTGGCTCCTACGAGCAGTACTTC
CDR3 protein: CSASLRRGIGSYEQYF
V gene: TRBV20-1
D gene: NA
clone size: NA
CDR3 length: 16
J gene: TRBJ2-7

CDR3 DNA: TGCGCCAGCAGCCGTCAGGGAAATCAGCCCCAGCATTTT
CDR3 protein: CASSRQGNQPQHF
V gene: TRBV4-1
D gene: NA
clone size: NA
CDR3 length: 13
J gene: TRBJ1-5

CDR3 DNA: TGTGCCACCAGTGACCCCAGACAGGGGGCAAATTCACCCCTCCACTTT
CDR3 protein: CATSDPRQGANSPLHF
V gene: TRBV24-1
D gene: TRBD1
clone size: NA
CDR3 length: 16
J gene: TRBJ1-6

CDR3 DNA: TGTGCCAGCAGCCCCACCGGGGGGTCCCCGGTGGATGGCTACACCTTC
CDR3 protein: CASSPTGGSPVDGYTF
V gene: TRBV13
D gene: NA
clone size: NA
CDR3 length: 16
J gene: TRBJ1-2

CDR3 DNA: TGTGCCAGCAGGGACAACCTAGACACCATATATTTT
CDR3 protein: CASRDNLDTIYF
V gene: TRBV28
D gene: NA
clone size: NA
CDR3 length: 12
J gene: TRBJ1-3

CDR3 DNA: TGTGCCAGCAGTACCGGGACTAGCGGATACAATGAGCAGTTCTTC
CDR3 protein: CASSTGTSGYNEQFF
V gene: TRBV6-6
D gene: TRBD2
clone size: few
CDR3 length: 15
J gene: TRBJ2-1

CDR3 DNA: TGTGCCAGCTCACCTGGGCATTCACCCCTCCACTTT
CDR3 protein: CASSPGHSPLHF
V gene: TRBV18
D gene: NA
clone size: NA
CDR3 length: 12
J gene: TRBJ1-6

CDR3 DNA: TGTGCCAGCAGCTTAGCGTCGGGAGGACTAGCAAATGAGCAGTTCTTC
CDR3 protein: CASSLASGGLANEQFF
V gene: TRBV7-8
D gene: TRBD2
clone size: NA
CDR3 length: 16
J gene: TRBJ2-1

CDR3 DNA: TGTGCCAGCAGCGGACAGGGGAGCAATGAGCAGTTCTTC
CDR3 protein: CASSGQGSNEQFF
V gene: TRBV6-2/TRBV6-3
D gene: TRBD1
clone size: NA
CDR3 length: 13
J gene: TRBJ2-1

CDR3 DNA: TGTGCCAGCAGCGTAAAGCGGACTAGCAGTACCGGGGAGCTGTTTTTT
CDR3 protein: CASSVKRTSSTGELFF
V gene: TRBV9
D gene: TRBD2
clone size: NA
CDR3 length: 16
J gene: TRBJ2-2

CDR3 DNA: TGTGCCAGTAGTATAGAATTGAGGAACACTGAAGCTTTCTTT
CDR3 protein: CASSIELRNTEAFF
V gene: TRBV19
D gene: NA
clone size: NA
CDR3 length: 14
J gene: TRBJ1-1

CDR3 DNA: TGTGGGGTGGGGAATTCACCCCTCCACTTT
CDR3 protein: CGVGNSPLHF
V gene: TRBV19
D gene: NA
clone size: NA
CDR3 length: 10
J gene: TRBJ1-6

CDR3 DNA: TGTGCCAGCAGCCCCCGGGACACAAAAGAGACCCAGTACTTC
CDR3 protein: CASSPRDTKETQYF
V gene: TRBV7-3
D gene: NA
clone size: NA
CDR3 length: 14
J gene: TRBJ2-5

CDR3 DNA: TGTGCCAGCAGTTCAGTTAGCGGGGGTCTCTACGAGCAGTACTTC
CDR3 protein: CASSSVSGGLYEQYF
V gene: TRBV27
D gene: TRBD2
clone size: NA
CDR3 length: 15
J gene: TRBJ2-7

CDR3 DNA: TGTGCCAGTAGTATAGGACAGGGTCGCAATCAGCCCCAGCATTTT
CDR3 protein: CASSIGQGRNQPQHF
V gene: TRBV19
D gene: TRBD1
clone size: few
CDR3 length: 15
J gene: TRBJ1-5

CDR3 DNA: TGTGCCAGCAGCCCACTGAAGGCCCCCACACGGCCTAATTCACCCCTCCACTTT
CDR3 protein: CASSPLKAPTRPNSPLHF
V gene: TRBV6-4
D gene: NA
clone size: NA
CDR3 length: 18
J gene: TRBJ1-6

CDR3 DNA: TGTGCCAGCAGCCAAGGAACCCGGGCTGGGCAGTTCTTC
CDR3 protein: CASSQGTRAGQFF
V gene: TRBV3-1/TRBV3-2
D gene: NA
clone size: NA
CDR3 length: 13
J gene: TRBJ2-1

CDR3 DNA: TGTGCCAGCAGCGTAGCTGACTTGGGGGAGCAGTTCTTC
CDR3 protein: CASSVADLGEQFF
V gene: TRBV9
D gene: NA
clone size: NA
CDR3 length: 13
J gene: TRBJ2-1

CDR3 DNA: TGCGCCAGCAGTGAGTCTATAAGGAATGAAAAACTGTTTTTT
CDR3 protein: CASSESIRNEKLFF
V gene: TRBV10-1
D gene: NA
clone size: few
CDR3 length: 14
J gene: TRBJ1-4

CDR3 DNA: TGTGCCAGTAGTATAGTCTCGCAGAGAGGGAATAATTCACCCCTCCACTTT
CDR3 protein: CASSIVSQRGNNSPLHF
V gene: TRBV19
D gene: NA
clone size: once
CDR3 length: 17
J gene: TRBJ1-6

CDR3 DNA: TGTGCCAGCAGTCTAAGGCGCCTCACCGAGCAGTACTTC
CDR3 protein: CASSLRRLTEQYF
V gene: TRBV2
D gene: NA
clone size: NA
CDR3 length: 13
J gene: TRBJ2-7

CDR3 DNA: TGTGCCTGGAGTGACGGCAGCTACACTGAAGCTTTCTTT
CDR3 protein: CAWSDGSYTEAFF
V gene: TRBV30
D gene: NA
clone size: NA
CDR3 length: 13
J gene: TRBJ1-1

CDR3 DNA: TGTGCCAGCAGTTTTACAGCGGAACACAATGAGCAGTTCTTC
CDR3 protein: CASSFTAEHNEQFF
V gene: TRBV27
D gene: NA
clone size: NA
CDR3 length: 14
J gene: TRBJ2-1

CDR3 DNA: TGTGCCAGCAGTGTCACCGGGGTAGCGCCCACAGATACGCAGTATTTT
CDR3 protein: CASSVTGVAPTDTQYF
V gene: TRBV6-4
D gene: NA
clone size: NA
CDR3 length: 16
J gene: TRBJ2-3

CDR3 DNA: TGTGCCAGTCGGGCCCCCCAAAACAATGAGCAGTTCTTC
CDR3 protein: CASRAPQNNEQFF
V gene: TRBV19
D gene: NA
clone size: NA
CDR3 length: 13
J gene: TRBJ2-1

CDR3 DNA: TGTGCCAGCAGTTCCCGGACAAGCACAGATACGCAGTATTTT
CDR3 protein: CASSSRTSTDTQYF
V gene: TRBV6-5
D gene: NA
clone size: NA
CDR3 length: 14
J gene: TRBJ2-3

CDR3 DNA: TGTGCCAGCAGCCTCCCCGGGACTTTTGGCTACACCTTC
CDR3 protein: CASSLPGTFGYTF
V gene: TRBV7-9
D gene: NA
clone size: NA
CDR3 length: 13
J gene: TRBJ1-2

CDR3 DNA: TGCGCCAGCAGTCAATCGTGGACAGGGAGAGATGAGCAGTTCTTC
CDR3 protein: CASSQSWTGRDEQFF
V gene: TRBV23-1
D gene: TRBD1
clone size: NA
CDR3 length: 15
J gene: TRBJ2-1

CDR3 DNA: TGTGCCAGCAGCTTAGTCACAGGCCAAGGAAACACCATATATTTT
CDR3 protein: CASSLVTGQGNTIYF
V gene: TRBV7-9
D gene: NA
clone size: few
CDR3 length: 15
J gene: TRBJ1-3

CDR3 DNA: TGTGCCAGCAGGGTACGGAATTCAGGAGAGACCCAGTACTTC
CDR3 protein: CASRVRNSGETQYF
V gene: TRBV6-5
D gene: NA
clone size: NA
CDR3 length: 14
J gene: TRBJ2-5

CDR3 DNA: TGCGCCAGCAGCCAATTTGCGGAGCGGGGAGACAATGAGCAGTTCTTC
CDR3 protein: CASSQFAERGDNEQFF
V gene: TRBV4-1
D gene: TRBD2
clone size: NA
CDR3 length: 16
J gene: TRBJ2-1

CDR3 DNA: TGTGCCAGCAGCGTCTCCTTTCGGCGGGGCGAATCCTACGAGCAGTACTTC
CDR3 protein: CASSVSFRRGESYEQYF
V gene: TRBV9
D gene: NA
clone size: NA
CDR3 length: 17
J gene: TRBJ2-7

CDR3 DNA: TGTGCCAGCGCCAGGGGACTAGCGGGAGTTGATGAGCAGTTCTTC
CDR3 protein: CASARGLAGVDEQFF
V gene: TRBV2
D gene: TRBD2
clone size: NA
CDR3 length: 15
J gene: TRBJ2-1

CDR3 DNA: TGTGCCAGCAGTCGGACAGGGACGAGCAATCAGCCCCAGCATTTT
CDR3 protein: CASSRTGTSNQPQHF
V gene: TRBV27
D gene: TRBD1
clone size: once
CDR3 length: 15
J gene: TRBJ1-5

CDR3 DNA: TGTGCCAGCAGCCTACCCCCGGGGACTGAAGCTTTCTTT
CDR3 protein: CASSLPPGTEAFF
V gene: TRBV5-5
D gene: NA
clone size: NA
CDR3 length: 13
J gene: TRBJ1-1

CDR3 DNA: TGCGCCAGCAGCTTGGCCCCCGGGACAGGGAGCTCCTATAATTCACCCCTCCACTTT
CDR3 protein: CASSLAPGTGSSYNSPLHF
V gene: TRBV5-1
D gene: TRBD1
clone size: NA
CDR3 length: 19
J gene: TRBJ1-6

CDR3 DNA: TGTGCCAGCAGCACCCGAGATCGGGACTACGTCTACGAGCAGTACTTC
CDR3 protein: CASSTRDRDYVYEQYF
V gene: TRBV11-3
D gene: TRBD2
clone size: NA
CDR3 length: 16
J gene: TRBJ2-7

CDR3 DNA: TGCGCCAGCAGCTTGGCCGCGGGAAACACCATATATTTT
CDR3 protein: CASSLAAGNTIYF
V gene: TRBV5-1
D gene: NA
clone size: NA
CDR3 length: 13
J gene: TRBJ1-3

CDR3 DNA: TGCAGCGTCGGGACAGGAACTGAAGCTTTCTTT
CDR3 protein: CSVGTGTEAFF
V gene: TRBV29-1
D gene: TRBD1
clone size: NA
CDR3 length: 11
J gene: TRBJ1-1

CDR3 DNA: TGCGCCAGCAGTGATCGACAAGCCTACGAGCAGTACTTC
CDR3 protein: CASSDRQAYEQYF
V gene: TRBV10-1
D gene: NA
clone size: once
CDR3 length: 13
J gene: TRBJ2-7

CDR3 DNA: TGCGCCAGCAGCTTGGATAGGACAAGGGGGAACACTGAAGCTTTCTTT
CDR3 protein: CASSLDRTRGNTEAFF
V gene: TRBV5-1
D gene: NA
clone size: NA
CDR3 length: 16
J gene: TRBJ1-1

CDR3 DNA: TGTGCCAGCAGCTTAGGGGGGACTAGCGGGAGGCGGTACGAGCAGTACTTC
CDR3 protein: CASSLGGTSGRRYEQYF
V gene: TRBV7-8
D gene: TRBD2
clone size: NA
CDR3 length: 17
J gene: TRBJ2-7

CDR3 DNA: TGTGCCAGCACGAAGGACCCCTACGAGCAGTACTTC
CDR3 protein: CASTKDPYEQYF
V gene: TRBV27
D gene: NA
clone size: NA
CDR3 length: 12
J gene: TRBJ2-7

CDR3 DNA: TGCGCCAGCAGCTTGGGAGACAGTTACACCGGGGAGCTGTTTTTT
CDR3 protein: CASSLGDSYTGELFF
V gene: TRBV5-1
D gene: NA
clone size: NA
CDR3 length: 15
J gene: TRBJ2-2

CDR3 DNA: TGTGCCAGCAGTTTATCGTCGTGGGGCAATCAGCCCCAGCATTTT
CDR3 protein: CASSLSSWGNQPQHF
V gene: TRBV27
D gene: NA
clone size: NA
CDR3 length: 15
J gene: TRBJ1-5

CDR3 DNA: TGTGCCAGCAGTGTTGGAGTACAGTGGGACACCGGGGAGCTGTTTTTT
CDR3 protein: CASSVGVQWDTGELFF
V gene: TRBV2
D gene: NA
clone size: NA
CDR3 length: 16
J gene: TRBJ2-2

CDR3 DNA: TGTGCCAGCAGTTCGGGAACGAGGGACAATAACTATGGCTACACCTTC
CDR3 protein: CASSSGTRDNNYGYTF
V gene: TRBV25-1
D gene: NA
clone size: NA
CDR3 length: 16
J gene: TRBJ1-2

CDR3 DNA: TGCGCCAGCAGCTTGGTCAATGGGGGAACTGAAGCTTTCTTT
CDR3 protein: CASSLVNGGTEAFF
V gene: TRBV5-1
D gene: NA
clone size: NA
CDR3 length: 14
J gene: TRBJ1-1

CDR3 DNA: TGTGCCAGCGTAAGTTATAATGAAAAACTGTTTTTT
CDR3 protein: CASVSYNEKLFF
V gene: TRBV6-4
D gene: NA
clone size: NA
CDR3 length: 12
J gene: TRBJ1-4

CDR3 DNA: TGTGCCACCAGCAGAGTGCGGGGGGACAGTCAGCCCCAGCATTTT
CDR3 protein: CATSRVRGDSQPQHF
V gene: TRBV15
D gene: TRBD1
clone size: once
CDR3 length: 15
J gene: TRBJ1-5

CDR3 DNA: TGCACCAGCAGCCAAGTGAATAGTAGAGGACTAGCGGGCAATGAGCAGTTCTTC
CDR3 protein: CTSSQVNSRGLAGNEQFF
V gene: TRBV1
D gene: NA
clone size: NA
CDR3 length: 18
J gene: TRBJ2-1

CDR3 DNA: TGTGCCAGCAGTTACTCAGGGGTTTACGAGCAGTACTTC
CDR3 protein: CASSYSGVYEQYF
V gene: TRBV6-6
D gene: NA
clone size: NA
CDR3 length: 13
J gene: TRBJ2-7

CDR3 DNA: TGTGCTTCTAATACAGCCCAGAGCTCCTATAATTCACCCCTCCACTTT
CDR3 protein: CASNTAQSSYNSPLHF
V gene: TRBV30
D gene: NA
clone size: few
CDR3 length: 16
J gene: TRBJ1-6

CDR3 DNA: TGTGCCAGTAGTACCCCAGTAGAGAGGGAGCAGTTCTTC
CDR3 protein: CASSTPVEREQFF
V gene: TRBV19
D gene: NA
clone size: NA
CDR3 length: 13
J gene: TRBJ2-1

CDR3 DNA: TGTGCCAGCAGCTTGGTGCAGGGCTTAAGCACTGAAGCTTTCTTT
CDR3 protein: CASSLVQGLSTEAFF
V gene: TRBV7-9
D gene: NA
clone size: NA
CDR3 length: 15
J gene: TRBJ1-1